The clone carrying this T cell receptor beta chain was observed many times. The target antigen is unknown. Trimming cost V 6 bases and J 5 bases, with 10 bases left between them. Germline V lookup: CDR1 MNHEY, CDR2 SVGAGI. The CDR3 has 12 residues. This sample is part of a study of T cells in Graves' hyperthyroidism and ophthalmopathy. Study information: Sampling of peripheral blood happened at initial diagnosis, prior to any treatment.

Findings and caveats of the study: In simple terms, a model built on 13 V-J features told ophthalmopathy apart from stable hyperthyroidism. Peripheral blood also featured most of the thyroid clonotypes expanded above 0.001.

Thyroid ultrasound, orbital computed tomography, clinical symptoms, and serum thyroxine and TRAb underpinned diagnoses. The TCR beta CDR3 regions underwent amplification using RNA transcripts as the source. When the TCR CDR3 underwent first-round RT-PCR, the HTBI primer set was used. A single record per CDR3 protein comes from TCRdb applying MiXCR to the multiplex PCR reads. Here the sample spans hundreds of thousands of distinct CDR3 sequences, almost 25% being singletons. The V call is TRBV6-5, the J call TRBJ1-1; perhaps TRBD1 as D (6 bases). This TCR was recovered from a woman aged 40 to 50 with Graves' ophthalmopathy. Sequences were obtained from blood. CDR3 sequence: CASRGTPTEAFF. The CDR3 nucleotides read TGTGCCAGCAGGGGGACACCTACTGAAGCTTTCTTT.